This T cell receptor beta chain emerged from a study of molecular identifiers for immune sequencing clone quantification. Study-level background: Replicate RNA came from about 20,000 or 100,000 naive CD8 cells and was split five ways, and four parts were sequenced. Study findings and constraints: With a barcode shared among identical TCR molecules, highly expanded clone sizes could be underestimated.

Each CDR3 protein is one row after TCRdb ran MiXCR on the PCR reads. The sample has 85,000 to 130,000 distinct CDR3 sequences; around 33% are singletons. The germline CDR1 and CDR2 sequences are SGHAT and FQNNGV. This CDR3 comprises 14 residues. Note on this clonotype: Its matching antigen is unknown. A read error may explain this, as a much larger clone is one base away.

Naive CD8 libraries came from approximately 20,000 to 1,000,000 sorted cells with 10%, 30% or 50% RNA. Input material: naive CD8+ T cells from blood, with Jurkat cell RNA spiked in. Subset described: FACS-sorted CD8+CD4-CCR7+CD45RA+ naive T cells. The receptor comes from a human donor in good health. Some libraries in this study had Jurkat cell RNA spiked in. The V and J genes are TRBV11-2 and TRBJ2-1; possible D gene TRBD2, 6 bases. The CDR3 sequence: CASSLDYLRNDQFF. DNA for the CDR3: TGTGCCAGCAGTTTGGACTATCTGCGCAATGATCAGTTCTTC.